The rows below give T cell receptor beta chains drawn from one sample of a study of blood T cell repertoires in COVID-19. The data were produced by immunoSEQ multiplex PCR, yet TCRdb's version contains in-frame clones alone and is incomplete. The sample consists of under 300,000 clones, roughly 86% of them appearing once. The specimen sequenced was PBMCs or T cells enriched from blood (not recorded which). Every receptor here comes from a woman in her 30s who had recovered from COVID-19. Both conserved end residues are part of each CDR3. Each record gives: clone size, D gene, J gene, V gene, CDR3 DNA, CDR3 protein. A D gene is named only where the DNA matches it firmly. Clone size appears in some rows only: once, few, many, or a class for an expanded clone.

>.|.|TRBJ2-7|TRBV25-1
TGTGCCAGCAGTGCCTCTAGCTCTGGGAACTACGAGCAGTACTTC
CASSASSSGNYEQYF
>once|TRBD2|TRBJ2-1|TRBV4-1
TGCGCCAGCAGTCCCACAGAGACTAGCGGGGTTCGGGGGTTCTTC
CASSPTETSGVRGFF
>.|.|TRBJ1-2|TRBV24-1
TGTGCCACCAGTGATCCTTACACCTCTAACTATGGCTACACCTTC
CATSDPYTSNYGYTF
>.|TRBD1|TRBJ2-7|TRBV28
TGTGCCAGTCGACAGGGGGCCTACGAGCAGTACTTC
CASRQGAYEQYF
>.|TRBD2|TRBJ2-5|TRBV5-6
TGTGCCAGCAGCGTGGGACTAGCCCCCGGGGAGACCCAGTACTTC
CASSVGLAPGETQYF
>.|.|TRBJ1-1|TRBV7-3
TGTGCCAGCAGCTTAGTCCGCAGGGAGAACACTGAAGCTTTCTTT
CASSLVRRENTEAFF
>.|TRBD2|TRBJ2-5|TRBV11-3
TGTGCCAGCAGCTTAGAGAGGAGCGGGGGGGCGGAGGAGACCCAGTACTTC
CASSLERSGGAEETQYF
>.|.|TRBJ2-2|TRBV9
TGTGCCAGCAGCGTAGAAGTAGCCCCTGGGGAGCTGTTTTTT
CASSVEVAPGELFF
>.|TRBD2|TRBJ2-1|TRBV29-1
TGCAGCGTTGAGTTGGGACTAGTTCGTAATGAGCAGTTCTTC
CSVELGLVRNEQFF
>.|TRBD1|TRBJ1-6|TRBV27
TGTGCCAGCAGTCCTACAGGGGCCCCTAATTCACCCCTCCACTTT
CASSPTGAPNSPLHF
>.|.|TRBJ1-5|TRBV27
TGTGCCAGCAGTTTGGGGCCTCAGGGCTTCAATCAGCCCCAGCATTTT
CASSLGPQGFNQPQHF
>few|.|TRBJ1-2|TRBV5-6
TGTGCCAGCAGCTTGGTAGGAGCCTATGGCTACACCTTC
CASSLVGAYGYTF
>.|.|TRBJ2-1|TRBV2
TGTGCCAGCAGCCCTTGGGCGAGTAGTGGGTCCTACAATGAGCAGTTCTTC
CASSPWASSGSYNEQFF
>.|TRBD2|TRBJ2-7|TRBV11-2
TGTGCCAGCAGCTTAGGTTCCTACTGGCGGGAGGGCTACGAGCAGTACTTC
CASSLGSYWREGYEQYF
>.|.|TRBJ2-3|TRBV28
TGTGCCAGCAGTTTCCCCCAGGGGCTCGGCGATACGCAGTATTTT
CASSFPQGLGDTQYF
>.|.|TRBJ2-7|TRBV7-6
TGTGCCAGCAGCTTAGCCAGGGACGGGGGTGAGCAGTACTTC
CASSLARDGGEQYF
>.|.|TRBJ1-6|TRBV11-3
TGTGCCAGCAGCTTACGCGGCCATAATTCACCCCTCCACTTT
CASSLRGHNSPLHF
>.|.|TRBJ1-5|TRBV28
TGTGCCAGCAGTTGGGGCTATAGCAATCAGCCCCAGCATTTT
CASSWGYSNQPQHF
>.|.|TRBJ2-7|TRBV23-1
TGCGCCAGCAGTCGACACCACGAGCAGTACTTC
CASSRHHEQYF
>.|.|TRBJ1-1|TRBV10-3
TGTGCCATCAGTGAGTCGTTGGGCATGAACACTGAAGCTTTCTTT
CAISESLGMNTEAFF
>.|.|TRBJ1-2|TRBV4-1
TGCGCCAGCAGCCAGGCGGACTCCATGGGCTATGGCTACACCTTC
CASSQADSMGYGYTF
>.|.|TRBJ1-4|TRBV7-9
TGTGCCAGCAGCTCCGCCCCGGTTGAAAAACTGTTTTTT
CASSSAPVEKLFF
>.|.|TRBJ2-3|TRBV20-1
TGCAGTGCTAGTTTCGAGACAGATACGCAGTATTTT
CSASFETDTQYF
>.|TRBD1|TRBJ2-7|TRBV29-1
TGCAGCGTTGAAGGCCTACAGGGGAAGCCCTACGAGCAGTACTTC
CSVEGLQGKPYEQYF
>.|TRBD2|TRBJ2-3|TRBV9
TGTGCCAGCAGCCCTCAGGGACTAGCGGACCTCACAGATACGCAGTATTTT
CASSPQGLADLTDTQYF
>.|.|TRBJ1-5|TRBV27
TGTGCCAGCAAGGAGGGCAATCAGCCCCAGCATTTT
CASKEGNQPQHF
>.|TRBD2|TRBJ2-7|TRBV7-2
TGTGCCAGCAGCTTAGGGATAGCGGGCCGACCTTCCTACGAGCAGTACTTC
CASSLGIAGRPSYEQYF
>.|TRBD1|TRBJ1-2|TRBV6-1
TGTGCCAGCAGTGAAGTCCTGGACAGGGTTAACCTTTATGGCTACACCTTC
CASSEVLDRVNLYGYTF
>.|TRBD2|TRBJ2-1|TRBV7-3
TGTGCCAGCAGCTTAACCAGCGGGAGGCCCTACAATGAGCAGTTCTTC
CASSLTSGRPYNEQFF
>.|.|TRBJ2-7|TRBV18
TGTGCCAGCTCACCCCGTCTCTCCGGGACAAACAACGAGCAGTACTTC
CASSPRLSGTNNEQYF
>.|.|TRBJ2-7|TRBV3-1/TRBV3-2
TGTGCCAGCAGGTCAAACTCCTACGAGCAGTACTTC
CASRSNSYEQYF
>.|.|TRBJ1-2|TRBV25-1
TGTGCCAGCAGTGAATCCGGGGGACCGTGGCATGGCTACACCTTC
CASSESGGPWHGYTF
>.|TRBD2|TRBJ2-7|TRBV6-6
TGTGCCAGCAGTTACAAGGAGGGAGGGCCTCTTAGCGAGCAGTACTTC
CASSYKEGGPLSEQYF
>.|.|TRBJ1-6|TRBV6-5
TGTGCCAGCAGTCGACAGGCTGGTAATTCACCCCTCCACTTT
CASSRQAGNSPLHF
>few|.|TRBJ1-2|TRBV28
TGTGCCAGCAGCTCAGGGGACCTCTATGGCTACACCTTC
CASSSGDLYGYTF
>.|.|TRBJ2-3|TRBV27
TGTGCCAGCAGTAAATACACAGATACGCAGTATTTT
CASSKYTDTQYF
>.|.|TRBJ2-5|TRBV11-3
TGTGCCAGCAGGTCGACCGACCGGACAGCGCCGGGAGAGACCCAGTACTTC
CASRSTDRTAPGETQYF
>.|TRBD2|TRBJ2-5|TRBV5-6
TGTGCCAGCAGCTGGGGACTAGCGGGGGAAGAGACCCAGTACTTC
CASSWGLAGEETQYF
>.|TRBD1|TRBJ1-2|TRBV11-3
TGTGCCAGCAGTTCACCGGGACAGCCTAACTATGGCTACACCTTC
CASSSPGQPNYGYTF
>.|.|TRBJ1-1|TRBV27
TGTGCCAGCAGCTACCGCGTTCAGGGCACTGAAGCTTTCTTT
CASSYRVQGTEAFF
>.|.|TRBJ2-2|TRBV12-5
TGTGCTAGTGGTTTTGGTCTAGGAGACACCGGGGAGCTGTTTTTT
CASGFGLGDTGELFF
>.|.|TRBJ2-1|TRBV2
TGTGCCAGCAGTGAAGAAATGGAGGGGGGGTCCTACAATGAGCAGTTCTTC
CASSEEMEGGSYNEQFF
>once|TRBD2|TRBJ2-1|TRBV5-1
TGCGCCAGCAGCTGGGGACTAGCGGGAGGGCTGTACAATGAGCAGTTCTTC
CASSWGLAGGLYNEQFF
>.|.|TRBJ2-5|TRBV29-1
TGCAGCGTTGAGCGGTACCAAGAGACCCAGTACTTC
CSVERYQETQYF
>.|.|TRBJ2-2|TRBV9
TGTGCCAGCAGCGTAAGGGGCAACGGGGAGCTGTTTTTT
CASSVRGNGELFF
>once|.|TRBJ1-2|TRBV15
TGTGCCACCAGCAGACAAGTCCCGATGGAGGGATATGGCTACACCTTC
CATSRQVPMEGYGYTF
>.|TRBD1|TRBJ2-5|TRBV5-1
TGCGCCAGCAACCCGGGACAGGGGTCGGAGACCCAGTACTTC
CASNPGQGSETQYF
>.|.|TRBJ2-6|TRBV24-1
TGTGCCACCAGCCCTACAGGGCCCTCTGGGGCCAACGTCCTGACTTTC
CATSPTGPSGANVLTF
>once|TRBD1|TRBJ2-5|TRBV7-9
TGTGCCAGCAGTTGGGACAGGGATGAAGAGACCCAGTACTTC
CASSWDRDEETQYF
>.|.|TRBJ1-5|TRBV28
TGTGCCAGCAGTTTTTCCGAGGGAAGGGGCAATCAGCCCCAGCATTTT
CASSFSEGRGNQPQHF